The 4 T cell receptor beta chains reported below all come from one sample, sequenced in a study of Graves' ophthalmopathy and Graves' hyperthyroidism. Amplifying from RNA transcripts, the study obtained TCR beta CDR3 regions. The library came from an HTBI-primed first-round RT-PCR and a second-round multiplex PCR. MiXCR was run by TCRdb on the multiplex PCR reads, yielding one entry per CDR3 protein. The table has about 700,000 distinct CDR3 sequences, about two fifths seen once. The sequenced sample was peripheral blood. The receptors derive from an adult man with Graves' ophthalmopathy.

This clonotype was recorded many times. Here the CDR3 reads CASSRTTGAYEQYF. As DNA, the CDR3 is TGTGCCAGCAGTCGAACGACAGGGGCCTACGAGCAGTACTTC. The chain carries TRBV12-3 or TRBV12-4 and TRBJ2-7; 8 bases align to TRBD1. J was trimmed by 2 bases and V by 5 bases; bases with no gene match: 5. This CDR3 comprises 14 residues.

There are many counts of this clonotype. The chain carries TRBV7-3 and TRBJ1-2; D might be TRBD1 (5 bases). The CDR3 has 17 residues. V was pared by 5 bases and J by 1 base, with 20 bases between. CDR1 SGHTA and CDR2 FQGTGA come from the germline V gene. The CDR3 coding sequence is TGTGCCAGCAGCGCCTCACCCGGGGCGCCGGATAACTATGGCTACACCTTC. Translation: CASSASPGAPDNYGYTF.

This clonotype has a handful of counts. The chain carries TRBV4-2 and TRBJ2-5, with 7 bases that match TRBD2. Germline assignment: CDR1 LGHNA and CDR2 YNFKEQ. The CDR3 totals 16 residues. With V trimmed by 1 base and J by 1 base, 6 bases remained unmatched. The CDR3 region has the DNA TGTGCCAGCAGCCAAGGTCTAGCGGCGTTCCAAGAGACCCAGTACTTC. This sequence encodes CASSQGLAAFQETQYF.

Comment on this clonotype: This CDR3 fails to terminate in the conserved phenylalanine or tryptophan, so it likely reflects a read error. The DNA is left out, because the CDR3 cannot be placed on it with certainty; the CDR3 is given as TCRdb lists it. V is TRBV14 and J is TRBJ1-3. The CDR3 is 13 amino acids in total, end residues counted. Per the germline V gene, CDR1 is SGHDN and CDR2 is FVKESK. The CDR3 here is CASSRVTSGDSNT.